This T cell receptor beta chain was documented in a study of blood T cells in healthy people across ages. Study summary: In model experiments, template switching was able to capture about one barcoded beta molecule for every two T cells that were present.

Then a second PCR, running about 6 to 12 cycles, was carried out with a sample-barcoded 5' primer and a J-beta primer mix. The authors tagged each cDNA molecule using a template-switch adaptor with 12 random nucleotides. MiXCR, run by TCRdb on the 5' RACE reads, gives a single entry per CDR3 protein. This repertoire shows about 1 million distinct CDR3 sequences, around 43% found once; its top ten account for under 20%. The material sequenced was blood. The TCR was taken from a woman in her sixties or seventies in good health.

CDR3 sequence (DNA): TGTGCCAGCAACTCGGGACCGGGACAGGGAGGACAAGAGACCCAGTACTTC. Translated, it gives CASNSGPGQGGQETQYF. This chain connects TRBV11-1 to TRBJ2-5, with TRBD1 matching over 9 bases. The junction had 14 bases not matched to a gene; V was cut back by 7 bases and J by 2 bases. Germline V gives CDR1 SGHAT, CDR2 FQDESV (reference sequence). CDR3 length: 17 residues. Looking up the rest from reference TRBV11-1 and TRBJ2-5 gives the full variable domain: EAEVAQSPRYKITEKSQAVAFWCDPISGHATLYWYRQILGQGPELLVQFQDESVVDDSQLPKDRFSAERLKGVDSTLKIQPAELGDSAMYLCASNSGPGQGGQETQYFGPGTRLLVL.